This entry is about one TCR beta chain. This sample was taken from a study of T cell responses to AZD1222 COVID-19 vaccine. V dropped 7 bases and J dropped 3 bases, with 10 bases sitting between them. CDR3 length equals 13 residues. Assay used: immunoSEQ multiplex PCR; TCRdb lists only in-frame clones, some missing. The data show nearly 95,000 clones, roughly nine tenths seen once. This receptor was obtained from an adult who received the AZD1222 COVID-19 vaccine. The input for sequencing was peripheral blood, taken 28 days after the second AZD1222 dose. The chain has TRBV12-3 or TRBV12-4 and TRBJ1-3; D uncertain. The DNA of the CDR3 is TGTGCCAGCACCCAAGGGTATGGAAACACCATATATTTT. Translated: CASTQGYGNTIYF.